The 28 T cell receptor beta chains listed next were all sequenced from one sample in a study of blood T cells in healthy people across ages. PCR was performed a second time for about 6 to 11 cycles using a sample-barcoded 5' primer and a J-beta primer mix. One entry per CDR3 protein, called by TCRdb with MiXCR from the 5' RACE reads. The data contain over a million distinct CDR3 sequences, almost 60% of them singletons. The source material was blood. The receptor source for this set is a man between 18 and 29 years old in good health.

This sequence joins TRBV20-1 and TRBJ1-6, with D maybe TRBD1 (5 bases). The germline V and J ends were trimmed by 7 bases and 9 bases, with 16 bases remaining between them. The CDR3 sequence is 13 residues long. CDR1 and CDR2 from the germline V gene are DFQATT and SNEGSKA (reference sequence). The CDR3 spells CSVVQDTLSPLHF. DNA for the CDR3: TGCAGTGTTGTACAGGATACCCTTTCACCCCTCCACTTT.

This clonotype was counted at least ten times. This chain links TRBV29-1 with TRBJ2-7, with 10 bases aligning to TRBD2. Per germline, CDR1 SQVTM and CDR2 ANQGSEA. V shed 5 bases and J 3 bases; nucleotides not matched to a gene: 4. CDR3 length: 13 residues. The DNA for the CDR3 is TGCAGCGTTCCGGGACTAGCGATCTACGAGCAGTACTTC. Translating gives CSVPGLAIYEQYF.

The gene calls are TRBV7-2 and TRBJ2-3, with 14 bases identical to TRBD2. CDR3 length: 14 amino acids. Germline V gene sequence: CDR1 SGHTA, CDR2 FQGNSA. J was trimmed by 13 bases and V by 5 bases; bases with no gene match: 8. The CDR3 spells CASSPGTSGGGEYF. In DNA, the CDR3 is TGTGCCAGCAGCCCCGGGACTAGCGGGGGAGGGGAGTATTTT.

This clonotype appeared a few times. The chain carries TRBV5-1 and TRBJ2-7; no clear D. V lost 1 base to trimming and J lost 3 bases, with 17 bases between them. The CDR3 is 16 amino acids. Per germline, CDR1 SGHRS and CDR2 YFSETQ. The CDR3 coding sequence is TGCGCCAGCAGCTTGTTCCCATCCAGCAATGGCTACGAGCAGTACTTC. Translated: CASSLFPSSNGYEQYF.

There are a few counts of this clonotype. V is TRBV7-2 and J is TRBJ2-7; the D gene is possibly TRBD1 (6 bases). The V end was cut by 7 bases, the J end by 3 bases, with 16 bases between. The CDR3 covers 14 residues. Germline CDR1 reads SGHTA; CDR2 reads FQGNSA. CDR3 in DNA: TGTGCCAGCAACGCTCCGGACAGAAACTACGAGCAGTACTTC. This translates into CASNAPDRNYEQYF. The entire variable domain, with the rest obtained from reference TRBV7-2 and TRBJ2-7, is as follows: GAGVSQSPSNKVTEKGKDVELRCDPISGHTALYWYRQSLGQGLEFLIYFQGNSAPDKSGLPSDRFSAERTGGSVSTLTIQRTQQEDSAVYLCASNAPDRNYEQYFGPGTRLTVT.

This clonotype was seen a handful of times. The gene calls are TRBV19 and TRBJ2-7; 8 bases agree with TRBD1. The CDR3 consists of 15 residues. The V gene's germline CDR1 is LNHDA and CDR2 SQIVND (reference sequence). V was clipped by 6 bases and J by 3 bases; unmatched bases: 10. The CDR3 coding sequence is TGTGCCAGTAGGAATTCCGGGACAGGAAACTACGAGCAGTACTTC. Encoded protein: CASRNSGTGNYEQYF.

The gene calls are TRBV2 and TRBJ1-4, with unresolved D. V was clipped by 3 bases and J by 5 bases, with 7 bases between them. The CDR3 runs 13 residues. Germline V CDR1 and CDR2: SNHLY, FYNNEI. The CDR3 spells CASSEGTNEKLFF. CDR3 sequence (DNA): TGTGCCAGCAGTGAGGGTACCAATGAAAAACTGTTTTTT. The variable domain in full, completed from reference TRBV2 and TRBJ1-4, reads EPEVTQTPSHQVTQMGQEVILRCVPISNHLYFYWYRQILGQKVEFLVSFYNNEISEKSEIFDDQFSVERPDGSNFTLKIRSTKLEDSAMYFCASSEGTNEKLFFGSGTQLSVL.

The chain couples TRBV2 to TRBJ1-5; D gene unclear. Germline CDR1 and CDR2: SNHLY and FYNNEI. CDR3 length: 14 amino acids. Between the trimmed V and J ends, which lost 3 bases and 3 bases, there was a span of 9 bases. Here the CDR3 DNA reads TGTGCCAGCAGTGAGATATCGCACAATCAGCCCCAGCATTTT. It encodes CASSEISHNQPQHF.

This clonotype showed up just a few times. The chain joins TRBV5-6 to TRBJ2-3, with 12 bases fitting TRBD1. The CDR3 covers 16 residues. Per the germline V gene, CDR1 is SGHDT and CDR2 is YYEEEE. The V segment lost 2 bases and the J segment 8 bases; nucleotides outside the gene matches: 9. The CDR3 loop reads CASSLPGQGAEGTQYF. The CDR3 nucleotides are TGTGCCAGCAGCTTACCGGGACAGGGGGCGGAGGGTACGCAGTATTTT. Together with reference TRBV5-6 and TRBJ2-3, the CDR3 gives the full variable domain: DAGVTQSPTHLIKTRGQQVTLRCSPKSGHDTVSWYQQALGQGPQFIFQYYEEEERQRGNFPDRFSGHQFPNYSSELNVNALLLGDSALYLCASSLPGQGAEGTQYFGPGTRLTVL.

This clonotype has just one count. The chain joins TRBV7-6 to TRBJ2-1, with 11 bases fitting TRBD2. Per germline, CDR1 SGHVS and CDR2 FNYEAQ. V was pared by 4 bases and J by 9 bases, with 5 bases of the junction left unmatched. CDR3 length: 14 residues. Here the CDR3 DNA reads TGTGCCAGCAGCTCCATCACTAGCGGGGGTGAGCAGTTCTTC. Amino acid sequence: CASSSITSGGEQFF. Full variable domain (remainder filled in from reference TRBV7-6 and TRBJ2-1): GAGVSQSPRYKVTKRGQDVALRCDPISGHVSLYWYRQALGQGPEFLTYFNYEAQQDKSGLPNDRFSAERPEGSISTLTIQRTEQRDSAMYRCASSSITSGGEQFFGPGTRLTVL.

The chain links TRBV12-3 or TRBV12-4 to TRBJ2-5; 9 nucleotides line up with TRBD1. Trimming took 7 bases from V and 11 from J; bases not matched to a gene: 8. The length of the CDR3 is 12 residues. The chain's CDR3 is CASTSGTGLQYF. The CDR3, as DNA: TGTGCCAGCACCTCGGGGACAGGGTTGCAGTACTTC.

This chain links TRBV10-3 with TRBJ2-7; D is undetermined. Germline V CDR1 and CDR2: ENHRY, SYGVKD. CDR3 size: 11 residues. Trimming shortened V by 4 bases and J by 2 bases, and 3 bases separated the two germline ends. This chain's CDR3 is CAISGPYEQYF. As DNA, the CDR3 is TGTGCCATCAGTGGCCCCTACGAGCAGTACTTC.

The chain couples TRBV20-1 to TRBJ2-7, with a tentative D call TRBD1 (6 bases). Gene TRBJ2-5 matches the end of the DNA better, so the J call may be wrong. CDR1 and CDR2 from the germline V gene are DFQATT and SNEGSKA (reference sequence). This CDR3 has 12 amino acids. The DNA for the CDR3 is TGCAGTGCTCGACAGGTGATGGAGACCCAGTACTTC. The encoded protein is CSARQVMETQYF.

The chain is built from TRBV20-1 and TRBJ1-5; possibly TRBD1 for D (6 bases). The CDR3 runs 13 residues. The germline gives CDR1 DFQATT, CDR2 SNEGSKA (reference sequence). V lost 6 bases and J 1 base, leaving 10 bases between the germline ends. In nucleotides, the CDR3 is TGCAGTGCCGTCGACAGGAGCAATCAGCCCCAGCATTTT. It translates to CSAVDRSNQPQHF.

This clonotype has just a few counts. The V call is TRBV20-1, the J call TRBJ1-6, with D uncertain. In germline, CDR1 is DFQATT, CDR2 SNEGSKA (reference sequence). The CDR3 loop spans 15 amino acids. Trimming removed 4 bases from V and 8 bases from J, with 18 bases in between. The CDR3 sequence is CSAKYINPLYSPLHF. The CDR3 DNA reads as TGCAGTGCTAAGTACATAAACCCACTTTATTCACCCCTCCACTTT.

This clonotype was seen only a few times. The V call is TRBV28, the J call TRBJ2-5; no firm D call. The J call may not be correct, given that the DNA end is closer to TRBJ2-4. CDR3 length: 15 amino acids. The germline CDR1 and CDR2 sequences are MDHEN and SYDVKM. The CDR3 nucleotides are TGTGCCAGCAGTTTGATTCTAGGTGGGAAAAACATTCAGTACTTC. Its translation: CASSLILGGKNIQYF.

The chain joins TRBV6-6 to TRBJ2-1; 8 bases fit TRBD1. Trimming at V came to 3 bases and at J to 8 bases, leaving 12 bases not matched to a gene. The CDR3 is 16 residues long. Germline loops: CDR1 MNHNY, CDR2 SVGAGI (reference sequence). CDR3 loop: CASSYDWSDRDHEQFF. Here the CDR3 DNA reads TGTGCCAGCAGTTATGATTGGTCGGACAGGGATCATGAGCAGTTCTTC.

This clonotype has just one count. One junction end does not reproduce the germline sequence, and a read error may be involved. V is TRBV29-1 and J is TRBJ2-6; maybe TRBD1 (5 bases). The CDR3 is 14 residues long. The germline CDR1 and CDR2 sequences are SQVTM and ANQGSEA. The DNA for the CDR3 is TGCAGCGTTGAAGCTCCCTCTGGGGCCAACGCCCTGACTTTC. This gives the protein CSVEAPSGANALTF.

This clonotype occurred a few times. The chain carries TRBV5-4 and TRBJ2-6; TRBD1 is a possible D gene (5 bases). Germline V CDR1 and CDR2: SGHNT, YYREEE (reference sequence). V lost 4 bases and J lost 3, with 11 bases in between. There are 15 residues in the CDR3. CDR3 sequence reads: CASSVREFGANVLTF. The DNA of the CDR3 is TGTGCCAGCAGCGTCAGGGAATTTGGGGCCAACGTCCTGACTTTC.

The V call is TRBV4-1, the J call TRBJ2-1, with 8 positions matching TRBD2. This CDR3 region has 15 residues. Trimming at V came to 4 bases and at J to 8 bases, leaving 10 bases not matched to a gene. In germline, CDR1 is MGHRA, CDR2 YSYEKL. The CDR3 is CASSRSGSNSDEQFF. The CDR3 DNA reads TGCGCCAGCAGCCGGAGCGGGAGTAACAGCGATGAGCAGTTCTTC.

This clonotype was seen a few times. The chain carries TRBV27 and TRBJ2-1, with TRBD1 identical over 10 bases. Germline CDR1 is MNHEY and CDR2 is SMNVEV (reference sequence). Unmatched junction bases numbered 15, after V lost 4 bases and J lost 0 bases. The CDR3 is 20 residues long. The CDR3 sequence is CASSSPKDRGTHSSYNEQFF. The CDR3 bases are TGTGCCAGCAGTTCCCCCAAGGACAGGGGGACCCATAGCTCCTACAATGAGCAGTTCTTC.

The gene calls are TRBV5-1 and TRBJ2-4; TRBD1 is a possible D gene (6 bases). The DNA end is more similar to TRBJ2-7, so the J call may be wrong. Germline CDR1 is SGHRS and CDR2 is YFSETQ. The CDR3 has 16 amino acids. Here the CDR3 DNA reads TGCGCCAGCAGCTTGACCTGGGGGCGAGACCTAAACGAGCAGTACTTC. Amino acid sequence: CASSLTWGRDLNEQYF.

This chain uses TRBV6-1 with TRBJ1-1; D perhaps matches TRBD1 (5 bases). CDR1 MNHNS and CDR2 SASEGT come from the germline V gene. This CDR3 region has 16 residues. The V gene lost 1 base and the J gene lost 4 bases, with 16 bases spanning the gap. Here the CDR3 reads CASSEGWGELLTEAFF. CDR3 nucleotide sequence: TGTGCCAGCAGTGAAGGGTGGGGGGAGCTCCTCACTGAAGCTTTCTTT.

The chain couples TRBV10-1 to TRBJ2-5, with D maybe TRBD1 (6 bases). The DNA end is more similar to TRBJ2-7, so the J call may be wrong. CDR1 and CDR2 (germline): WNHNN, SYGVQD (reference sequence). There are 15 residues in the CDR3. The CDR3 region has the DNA TGCGCCAGCAGTGATCTTCGGCAGGGGCATTACGAGCAGTACTTC. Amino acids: CASSDLRQGHYEQYF.

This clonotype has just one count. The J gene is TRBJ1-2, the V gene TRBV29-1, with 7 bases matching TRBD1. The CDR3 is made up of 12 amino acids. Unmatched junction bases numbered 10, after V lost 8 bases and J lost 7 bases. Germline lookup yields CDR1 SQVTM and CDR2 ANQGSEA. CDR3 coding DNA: TGCAGCAGGAGTGACAGGGATACTGGCTACACCTTC. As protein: CSRSDRDTGYTF.

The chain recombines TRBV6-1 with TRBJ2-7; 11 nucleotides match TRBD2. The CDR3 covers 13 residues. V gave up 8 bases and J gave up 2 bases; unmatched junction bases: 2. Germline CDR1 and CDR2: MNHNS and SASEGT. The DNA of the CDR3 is TGTGCCAGCCTGGGACTAGCGGCCTACGAGCAGTACTTC. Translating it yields CASLGLAAYEQYF.

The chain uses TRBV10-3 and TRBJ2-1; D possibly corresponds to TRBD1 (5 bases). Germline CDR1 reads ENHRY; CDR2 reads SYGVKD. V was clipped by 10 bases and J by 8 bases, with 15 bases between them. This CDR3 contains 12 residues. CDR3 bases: TGTGCCAGCCAGGGTGTAACAGATGAGCAGTTCTTC. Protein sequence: CASQGVTDEQFF.

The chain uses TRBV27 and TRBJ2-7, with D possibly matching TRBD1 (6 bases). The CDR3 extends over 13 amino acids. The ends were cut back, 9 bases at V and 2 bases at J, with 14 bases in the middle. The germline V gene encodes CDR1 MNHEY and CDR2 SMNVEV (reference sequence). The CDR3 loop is CASEDRTTYEQYF. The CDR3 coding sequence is TGTGCCAGTGAAGACAGGACCACCTACGAGCAGTACTTC.